This is a list of T cell receptor beta chains from one sample in a study of siplizumab effects on memory and regulatory T cells. The assay was immunoSEQ multiplex PCR, and TCRdb's table has in-frame clones only and misses some. The repertoire holds approximately 94,000 clones, with approximately 93% as singletons. The sequenced sample was CD8+ T cells sorted from blood. These receptors were obtained from a human donor in good health. The CDR3 runs from the conserved cysteine through the conserved F or W. D genes are given only for firm matches. A clone size is listed for some rows: how often the clone was seen (once, few, many), or a class if it is expanded.

CDR3 protein: CASSSLSLSGGDTDTQYF
CDR3 DNA: TGTGCCAGCAGCTCACTCTCACTCAGCGGGGGGGACACAGATACGCAGTATTTT
J gene: TRBJ2-3
clone size: NA
D gene: TRBD2
CDR3 length: 18
V gene: TRBV5-6

CDR3 protein: CASSQTNLPGLAEETQYF
CDR3 DNA: TGTGCCAGCAGCCAAACCAATCTACCGGGACTAGCGGAAGAGACCCAGTACTTC
J gene: TRBJ2-5
clone size: NA
D gene: TRBD2
CDR3 length: 18
V gene: TRBV7-2

CDR3 protein: CASSGLAGPTGEQYF
CDR3 DNA: TGTGCCAGCAGTGGATTGGCGGGGCCTACTGGGGAGCAGTACTTC
J gene: TRBJ2-7
clone size: NA
D gene: NA
CDR3 length: 15
V gene: TRBV6-1

CDR3 protein: CAGGGTPYAEQYF
CDR3 DNA: TGTGCCGGGGGCGGGACTCCCTATGCGGAGCAGTACTTC
J gene: TRBJ2-7
clone size: once
D gene: NA
CDR3 length: 13
V gene: TRBV5-8

CDR3 protein: CASSYAKDNFYEQYF
CDR3 DNA: TGTGCCAGCAGTTACGCGAAGGACAATTTCTACGAGCAGTACTTC
J gene: TRBJ2-7
clone size: NA
D gene: NA
CDR3 length: 15
V gene: TRBV6-6

CDR3 protein: CASSISGQGKAFF
CDR3 DNA: TGTGCCAGCAGCATCTCGGGACAGGGAAAAGCTTTCTTT
J gene: TRBJ1-1
clone size: NA
D gene: TRBD1
CDR3 length: 13
V gene: TRBV7-9

CDR3 protein: CASSVGDAPEKLFF
CDR3 DNA: TGTGCCAGCAGCGTGGGGGACGCCCCAGAAAAACTGTTTTTT
J gene: TRBJ1-4
clone size: NA
D gene: NA
CDR3 length: 14
V gene: TRBV9

CDR3 protein: CASSYSMAGLEKLFF
CDR3 DNA: TGTGCCAGCAGTTACTCGATGGCAGGGTTGGAAAAACTGTTTTTT
J gene: TRBJ1-4
clone size: NA
D gene: NA
CDR3 length: 15
V gene: TRBV6-6

CDR3 protein: CASSDTEDGPGYGYTF
CDR3 DNA: TGTGCCAGCAGTGACACCGAGGACGGTCCAGGGTATGGCTACACCTTC
J gene: TRBJ1-2
clone size: NA
D gene: NA
CDR3 length: 16
V gene: TRBV6-4

CDR3 protein: CASRGSDSGNTIYF
CDR3 DNA: TGCGCCAGCAGAGGGAGCGACTCTGGAAACACCATATATTTT
J gene: TRBJ1-3
clone size: NA
D gene: NA
CDR3 length: 14
V gene: TRBV4-3

CDR3 protein: CASSPGTAFGYTF
CDR3 DNA: TGTGCCAGCTCACCAGGGACAGCTTTTGGCTACACCTTC
J gene: TRBJ1-2
clone size: NA
D gene: TRBD1
CDR3 length: 13
V gene: TRBV18

CDR3 protein: CASALGTLEPQHF
CDR3 DNA: TGTGCCAGCGCGTTAGGGACCCTGGAGCCCCAGCATTTT
J gene: TRBJ1-5
clone size: few
D gene: NA
CDR3 length: 13
V gene: TRBV27

CDR3 protein: CASSVRADSYNEQFF
CDR3 DNA: TGTGCCAGCAGTGTAAGGGCTGACTCCTACAATGAGCAGTTCTTC
J gene: TRBJ2-1
clone size: NA
D gene: NA
CDR3 length: 15
V gene: TRBV6-1

CDR3 protein: CASSPTALFPLHF
CDR3 DNA: TGTGCCAGCAGCCCCACAGCCCTGTTTCCCCTCCACTTT
J gene: TRBJ1-6
clone size: NA
D gene: NA
CDR3 length: 13
V gene: TRBV9

CDR3 protein: CASSFSGGDFNEQFF
CDR3 DNA: TGTGCCAGCAGCTTCTCGGGGGGGGACTTCAATGAGCAGTTCTTC
J gene: TRBJ2-1
clone size: once
D gene: TRBD2
CDR3 length: 15
V gene: TRBV11-2

CDR3 protein: CASSEMQGLSYEQYF
CDR3 DNA: TGTGCCAGCAGTGAAATGCAGGGACTCTCCTACGAGCAGTACTTC
J gene: TRBJ2-7
clone size: NA
D gene: NA
CDR3 length: 15
V gene: TRBV2

CDR3 protein: CASSFGISTEEQFF
CDR3 DNA: TGTGCCAGCAGTTTTGGGATTTCGACGGAGGAGCAGTTCTTC
J gene: TRBJ2-1
clone size: NA
D gene: NA
CDR3 length: 14
V gene: TRBV6-6

CDR3 protein: CASTPEGGLNSPLHF
CDR3 DNA: TGTGCCAGCACCCCAGAGGGGGGGCTGAATTCACCCCTCCACTTT
J gene: TRBJ1-6
clone size: NA
D gene: NA
CDR3 length: 15
V gene: TRBV6-1

CDR3 protein: CASSSSDPLSYEQYF
CDR3 DNA: TGTGCCAGCAGCTCATCCGACCCCCTGTCCTACGAGCAGTACTTC
J gene: TRBJ2-7
clone size: NA
D gene: NA
CDR3 length: 15
V gene: TRBV7-9

CDR3 protein: CASSLASASYEQYF
CDR3 DNA: TGTGCCAGCAGCTTAGCCTCAGCAAGCTACGAGCAGTACTTC
J gene: TRBJ2-7
clone size: NA
D gene: NA
CDR3 length: 14
V gene: TRBV7-2

CDR3 protein: CASSLAGESPYNEQFF
CDR3 DNA: TGTGCCAGCAGTTTAGCGGGAGAGTCCCCCTACAATGAGCAGTTCTTC
J gene: TRBJ2-1
clone size: NA
D gene: TRBD2
CDR3 length: 16
V gene: TRBV2

CDR3 protein: CASSDRGDYNEQFF
CDR3 DNA: TGTGCCAGCAGTGACAGGGGCGACTACAATGAGCAGTTCTTC
J gene: TRBJ2-1
clone size: NA
D gene: NA
CDR3 length: 14
V gene: TRBV6-4

CDR3 protein: CASSVRDSYTEAFF
CDR3 DNA: TGTGCCAGCAGCGTCCGGGACAGCTACACTGAAGCTTTCTTT
J gene: TRBJ1-1
clone size: few
D gene: TRBD1
CDR3 length: 14
V gene: TRBV9

CDR3 protein: CASSSAGQGQPQHF
CDR3 DNA: TGTGCCAGCAGCTCCGCAGGACAGGGACAGCCCCAGCATTTT
J gene: TRBJ1-5
clone size: NA
D gene: TRBD1
CDR3 length: 14
V gene: TRBV9

CDR3 protein: CASSESGFVSPLHF
CDR3 DNA: TGTGCCAGCAGCGAAAGTGGCTTCGTTTCACCCCTCCACTTT
J gene: TRBJ1-6
clone size: few
D gene: NA
CDR3 length: 14
V gene: TRBV14

CDR3 protein: CASSQFRARDTEAFF
CDR3 DNA: TGTGCCAGCAGCCAATTCAGGGCAAGAGACACTGAAGCTTTCTTT
J gene: TRBJ1-1
clone size: NA
D gene: NA
CDR3 length: 15
V gene: TRBV16

CDR3 protein: CASSQDMWGAQETQYF
CDR3 DNA: TGTGCCAGCAGCCAAGATATGTGGGGAGCTCAAGAGACCCAGTACTTC
J gene: TRBJ2-5
clone size: NA
D gene: NA
CDR3 length: 16
V gene: TRBV4-2

CDR3 protein: CASSYDSRVFTGELFF
CDR3 DNA: TGTGCCAGCAGCTATGACAGTCGGGTATTCACCGGGGAGCTGTTTTTT
J gene: TRBJ2-2
clone size: NA
D gene: NA
CDR3 length: 16
V gene: TRBV9

CDR3 protein: CASSPDRPADEQYF
CDR3 DNA: TGTGCCAGCTCACCAGACAGACCCGCTGACGAGCAGTACTTC
J gene: TRBJ2-7
clone size: NA
D gene: NA
CDR3 length: 14
V gene: TRBV18

CDR3 protein: CASSTSDRHYEQYF
CDR3 DNA: TGTGCCAGCAGCACCTCGGACAGACACTACGAGCAGTACTTC
J gene: TRBJ2-7
clone size: NA
D gene: NA
CDR3 length: 14
V gene: TRBV13

CDR3 protein: CAWAAGSSFEAFF
CDR3 DNA: TGTGCCTGGGCTGCGGGGAGCAGCTTTGAAGCTTTCTTT
J gene: TRBJ1-1
clone size: NA
D gene: NA
CDR3 length: 13
V gene: TRBV30

CDR3 protein: CASSPGLAEAYEQYF
CDR3 DNA: TGTGCTAGCAGCCCGGGACTAGCGGAAGCCTACGAGCAGTACTTC
J gene: TRBJ2-7
clone size: NA
D gene: TRBD2
CDR3 length: 15
V gene: TRBV7-7

CDR3 protein: CASSDLFSGTGQDEQYF
CDR3 DNA: TGTGCCAGCAGTGATCTGTTCTCCGGGACAGGCCAGGACGAGCAGTACTTC
J gene: TRBJ2-7
clone size: NA
D gene: TRBD1
CDR3 length: 17
V gene: TRBV25-1

CDR3 protein: CASSQSYGTEGLSYEQYF
CDR3 DNA: TGCGCCAGCAGCCAGTCCTATGGGACGGAGGGCCTCTCCTACGAGCAGTACTTC
J gene: TRBJ2-7
clone size: NA
D gene: NA
CDR3 length: 18
V gene: TRBV4-1

CDR3 protein: CASSYGAYNEQFF
CDR3 DNA: TGTGCCAGCAGTTACGGGGCCTACAATGAGCAGTTCTTC
J gene: TRBJ2-1
clone size: NA
D gene: NA
CDR3 length: 13
V gene: TRBV6-5

CDR3 protein: CASSSEQGIMDTGELFF
CDR3 DNA: TGTGCCAGCAGCTCCGAACAGGGGATCATGGACACCGGGGAGCTGTTTTTT
J gene: TRBJ2-2
clone size: NA
D gene: TRBD1
CDR3 length: 17
V gene: TRBV7-3

CDR3 protein: CASSLGRQEGTDTQYF
CDR3 DNA: TGTGCCAGTAGCCTTGGGCGGCAGGAAGGCACAGATACGCAGTATTTT
J gene: TRBJ2-3
clone size: NA
D gene: NA
CDR3 length: 16
V gene: TRBV19

CDR3 protein: CASSLTGGDGYTF
CDR3 DNA: TGTGCCAGCAGTCTAACAGGGGGCGATGGCTACACCTTC
J gene: TRBJ1-2
clone size: NA
D gene: TRBD1
CDR3 length: 13
V gene: TRBV2

CDR3 protein: CASSMTPGVVNGYTF
CDR3 DNA: TGTGCCAGCAGCATGACTCCAGGGGTGGTCAATGGCTACACCTTC
J gene: TRBJ1-2
clone size: NA
D gene: NA
CDR3 length: 15
V gene: TRBV5-6

CDR3 protein: CASSLASAGYNEKLFF
CDR3 DNA: TGTGCCAGCAGCTTAGCGTCGGCAGGGTATAATGAAAAACTGTTTTTT
J gene: TRBJ1-4
clone size: NA
D gene: NA
CDR3 length: 16
V gene: TRBV7-2

CDR3 protein: CAWRAEPSYNEQFF
CDR3 DNA: TGTGCCTGGAGGGCAGAGCCCTCCTACAATGAGCAGTTCTTC
J gene: TRBJ2-1
clone size: NA
D gene: NA
CDR3 length: 14
V gene: TRBV30

CDR3 protein: CSVEVPGLVTYEQYF
CDR3 DNA: TGCAGCGTTGAAGTACCGGGGCTGGTAACCTACGAGCAGTACTTC
J gene: TRBJ2-7
clone size: NA
D gene: NA
CDR3 length: 15
V gene: TRBV29-1

CDR3 protein: CASSVEGSDTQYF
CDR3 DNA: TGTGCCAGCAGCGTAGAAGGGTCCGATACGCAGTATTTT
J gene: TRBJ2-3
clone size: NA
D gene: NA
CDR3 length: 13
V gene: TRBV9

CDR3 protein: CASSLTAGSYNEQFF
CDR3 DNA: TGTGCCAGCAGCTTAACGGCAGGCTCCTACAATGAGCAGTTCTTC
J gene: TRBJ2-1
clone size: NA
D gene: NA
CDR3 length: 15
V gene: TRBV7-9

CDR3 protein: CASSLTGRTDTQYF
CDR3 DNA: TGTGCCAGCAGCTTAACCGGTCGCACAGATACGCAGTATTTT
J gene: TRBJ2-3
clone size: NA
D gene: NA
CDR3 length: 14
V gene: TRBV7-9

CDR3 protein: CATSRGEGNQPQHF
CDR3 DNA: TGTGCCACCAGCAGGGGGGAAGGCAATCAGCCCCAGCATTTT
J gene: TRBJ1-5
clone size: few
D gene: NA
CDR3 length: 14
V gene: TRBV15

CDR3 protein: CASSVKHEGGTEAFF
CDR3 DNA: TGTGCCAGTAGTGTGAAACATGAGGGAGGGACTGAAGCTTTCTTT
J gene: TRBJ1-1
clone size: once
D gene: NA
CDR3 length: 15
V gene: TRBV19

CDR3 protein: CASSLDHPANYGYTF
CDR3 DNA: TGTGCCAGCAGCTTAGATCATCCCGCTAACTATGGCTACACCTTC
J gene: TRBJ1-2
clone size: NA
D gene: NA
CDR3 length: 15
V gene: TRBV7-9

CDR3 protein: CSVETGGTEAFF
CDR3 DNA: TGCAGCGTTGAAACCGGCGGCACTGAAGCTTTCTTT
J gene: TRBJ1-1
clone size: NA
D gene: NA
CDR3 length: 12
V gene: TRBV29-1

CDR3 protein: CASSRSRGSVDTQYF
CDR3 DNA: TGTGCCAGCAGCCGCTCCAGGGGGTCGGTAGATACGCAGTATTTT
J gene: TRBJ2-3
clone size: NA
D gene: TRBD1
CDR3 length: 15
V gene: TRBV5-5

CDR3 protein: CALYDQVATGEQFF
CDR3 DNA: TGTGCCCTCTATGACCAGGTGGCCACTGGTGAGCAGTTCTTC
J gene: TRBJ2-1
clone size: NA
D gene: NA
CDR3 length: 14
V gene: TRBV2

CDR3 protein: CASSQTTIEQYF
CDR3 DNA: TGTGCCAGCAGCCAAACTACTATCGAGCAGTACTTC
J gene: TRBJ2-7
clone size: NA
D gene: NA
CDR3 length: 12
V gene: TRBV14

CDR3 protein: CASSSRDIPDVGEKLFF
CDR3 DNA: TGTGCCAGCAGCTCCCGGGACATACCCGACGTAGGTGAAAAACTGTTTTTT
J gene: TRBJ1-4
clone size: NA
D gene: NA
CDR3 length: 17
V gene: TRBV7-9

CDR3 protein: CASSPSPGTGATYSDYGYTF
CDR3 DNA: TGTGCCAGCAGTCCTTCTCCAGGGACAGGGGCCACCTATTCTGACTATGGCTACACCTTC
J gene: TRBJ1-2
clone size: NA
D gene: TRBD1
CDR3 length: 20
V gene: TRBV27

CDR3 protein: CAWGGTREFSYEQYF
CDR3 DNA: TGTGCCTGGGGGGGAACAAGGGAATTCTCCTACGAGCAGTACTTC
J gene: TRBJ2-7
clone size: NA
D gene: NA
CDR3 length: 15
V gene: TRBV30